The subject of this entry is one TCR beta chain. Its binding antigen is unknown. No base quality values were provided; no much bigger clone lies one nucleotide off. The data stem from a study of blood T cells in healthy people across ages (dated by TCRdb to 2014 to 2015). About the full investigation: In model experiments, roughly one uniquely barcoded TCR beta cDNA molecule per two T cells was captured by template switching. Donors of different ages were randomly distributed across sequencing lanes to avoid experimental bias. Using the same blood draw, the study looked at two additional independent replicas of 1 million unique cDNA reads for two donors, one aged 18 to 30 and the other aged 80 or older. The donors were split into four age groups: young (average 16 years), middle-aged (roughly 40), aged (more than 60) and long-lived (about 74). Using deep sequencing normalized with unique cDNA molecular identifiers, the study measured how TCR beta repertoire diversity changes with age.

V and J are truncated by 3 bases and 6 bases respectively, leaving an intervening sequence of 8 bases. CDR1 and CDR2 are drawn from the germline V gene (reference sequence): DFQATT, SNEGSKA. The CDR3 starts with the cysteine, ends with the phenylalanine, and has 11 residues. Solely the CDR3 DNA is kept, with 33 bases framed from the first base. Preparation of the library involved 5' RACE. A second PCR of roughly 7 to 12 cycles was run with a J-beta primer mix and a sample-barcoded 5' primer. Each TCR beta cDNA molecule received a unique molecular identifier from a template-switch 5' adaptor carrying 12 random nucleotides. Each sample yielded at least 2.5 million CDR3-containing paired-end reads. The Mint cDNA synthesis kit, primed by a TRBC-specific oligonucleotide, was used to synthesize first-strand cDNA from all RNA. Following uracil-DNA glycosylase treatment, a first 18-cycle PCR with universal primers M1SS and BC2_uni_R was performed on all cDNA. As for the authors' bioinformatics: Normalization of each sample was performed by random selection of 1 million high-quality reads, each carrying a distinct molecular identifier. Instead of being binned into consensus sequences, reads that shared molecular identifiers were thrown out. CDR3 identification, clonotype clustering and error correction used MiTCR with a Q25 quality threshold and the strictest error-elimination algorithm. A nonparametric unseen species model with Euler transformation was used to estimate a lower bound on total TCR beta diversity. The public reads were reprocessed in TCRdb via fastp at Q25 and MiXCR, keeping in-frame beta chains. A single entry per CDR3 protein holds the most common genes and DNA from its merged rows. These V and J calls rely on TCRdb rather than the paper's analysis. Recorded for this sample are 1.5 million to 2 million distinct CDR3 sequences; about two fifths of them occurred a single time. More than 20% of the sample rests with the top ten.

The donors were 40 or so Caucasian individuals from Russia, aged roughly 6 to 100 years, who were systemically healthy. Roughly 9.5 milliliters of peripheral blood were drawn from each donor into EDTA-treated Vacutainer tubes. Ficoll-Paque density-gradient centrifugation was used to isolate PBMCs, with at least 7 million per sample. Total RNA, at least 6 micrograms per sample, was extracted from PBMCs with Trizol reagent. For every donor, flow cytometry on a PBMC aliquot measured the percentage of naive CD45RAhigh/CD27high T cells. The research as a whole found: Because profiling used bulk unsorted PBMCs, naive and antigen-experienced compartments could not be compared conclusively. Because the CMV infection status of the donors was unknown, age-related changes in expanded clonotypes may potentially have been confounded. Estimates of total diversity based on one million sequenced T cells were regarded as lower bounds and as underestimates. As age increased, observed TCR beta diversity per million T cells dropped in a roughly linear way, and a significant reduction was already evident by age 40. There was a strong correlation between observed TCR beta diversity and the percentage of naive T cells measured by flow cytometry. Compared with the aged group, the long-lived group had more naive CD4+ T cells, fewer expanded clones and increased TCR diversity, a pattern suggesting age selection.

The chain uses TRBV20-1 and TRBJ1-2, with no confidently assigned D gene. The sample comprised blood. The TCR was taken from a human donor in good health. Here is the DNA: TGCAGTGCTAGTCAAGCGGATGGCTACACCTTC. Protein translation: CSASQADGYTF.